The 22 T cell receptor beta chains in this list originate from one sample, sequenced in a study of blood T cell repertoires in COVID-19. Repertoires were generated with immunoSEQ multiplex PCR, while TCRdb's copy carries only in-frame clones and drops some. The sample contains around 140,000 clones, about 88% of which appear only once. The source material was peripheral blood. The receptors here all came from a woman older than 75 with acute or convalescent COVID-19.

This chain joins TRBV7-2 and TRBJ2-5; 7 positions agree with TRBD2. There are 16 residues in the CDR3. Germline lookup yields CDR1 SGHTA and CDR2 FQGNSA. V was clipped by 5 bases and J by 4 bases; unmatched bases: 13. The CDR3 here is CASSPQRGAGRETQYF. The CDR3 DNA reads TGTGCCAGCAGCCCGCAAAGAGGAGCGGGAAGAGAGACCCAGTACTTC.

This clone was observed a handful of times. The rearrangement links TRBV7-6 to TRBJ1-6; D is possibly TRBD1 (6 bases). Trimming pared 1 base from V and 7 bases from J, leaving 11 bases between. This CDR3 spans 15 amino acids. The germline CDR1 and CDR2 sequences are SGHVS and FNYEAQ. The CDR3 DNA reads as TGTGCCAGCAGCTTAGGTGTAGGGGGAAATTCACCCCTCCACTTT. Protein product: CASSLGVGGNSPLHF.

This rearrangement joins TRBV7-9 to TRBJ1-1, with D tentatively TRBD1 (6 bases). CDR1 SEHNR and CDR2 FQNEAQ come from the germline V gene (reference sequence). The V and J ends lost 8 bases and 2 bases respectively, with 18 bases between them. The CDR3 contains 15 residues. CDR3 bases: TGTGCCAGCTCGAACGCGCGGGGGGCAAACACTGAAGCTTTCTTT. This gives the protein CASSNARGANTEAFF.

The V and J genes are TRBV13 and TRBJ2-5, with 12 bases lining up with TRBD2. Germline V gene data show CDR1 as PRHDT and CDR2 as FYEKMQ (reference sequence). This CDR3 has 15 amino acids. V dropped 5 bases and J dropped 2; count of bases not matched to a gene: 3. CDR3 DNA sequence: TGTGCCAGCAGCCCTGGGACTAGCGGGCAAGAGACCCAGTACTTC. Residues: CASSPGTSGQETQYF.

This clone appeared a few times. V and J are TRBV6-2 or TRBV6-3 and TRBJ1-2; 9 nucleotides align to TRBD1. With 2 bases clipped from V and 5 bases from J, the junction kept 6 bases outside the gene matches. Germline V gene data show CDR1 as MNHEY and CDR2 as SVGEGT. The CDR3 extends over 15 amino acids. DNA of the CDR3: TGTGCCAGCAGTTACGGCGGGACAGGGAAGTATGGCTACACCTTC. It codes for CASSYGGTGKYGYTF.

CDR3 in amino acids: CATRGGSGNTIYF. CDR3 in DNA: TGTGCCACCCGAGGGGGCTCTGGAAACACCATATATTTT. J is TRBJ1-3 and V is TRBV5-8; D possibly corresponds to TRBD1 (6 bases). Germline CDR1 SGHTS, CDR2 YDEGEE. This CDR3 region has 13 residues. V gave up 9 bases and J gave up 0 bases, with 10 bases separating them.

This chain uses TRBV2 with TRBJ2-7; 7 positions agree with TRBD2. This CDR3 contains 13 residues. CDR1 and CDR2 from the germline V gene are SNHLY and FYNNEI. V shed 4 bases and J 3 bases; nucleotides not matched to a gene: 3. CDR3 protein: CASSGGGIYEQYF. The CDR3 DNA follows: TGTGCCAGCAGTGGCGGGGGAATCTACGAGCAGTACTTC.

The chain recombines TRBV7-7 with TRBJ2-1; 7 bases agree with TRBD2. This CDR3 has 15 residues. Germline values: CDR1 SSHAT, CDR2 FNYEAQ (reference sequence). Trimming at V came to 1 base and at J to 4 bases, leaving 4 bases not matched to a gene. The DNA for the CDR3 is TGTGCCAGCAGCTTAGGGGGTAGCGGGTACAATGAGCAGTTCTTC. Its translation is CASSLGGSGYNEQFF.

The CDR3 nucleotides read TGTGCCAGCAGCGCTGAGCGGGGGGCCTTTTACGAGCAGTACTTC. Its protein is CASSAERGAFYEQYF. J is TRBJ2-7 and V is TRBV7-9, with TRBD2 matching over 9 bases. The CDR3 runs 15 residues. Germline V lookup: CDR1 SEHNR, CDR2 FQNEAQ (reference sequence). The V and J ends lost 5 bases and 4 bases, in that order; junction bases with no gene match: 9.

The gene calls are TRBV29-1 and TRBJ1-1, with no clear D. V dropped 4 bases and J dropped 4 bases, with 7 bases sitting between them. The germline gives CDR1 SQVTM, CDR2 ANQGSEA. The CDR3 extends over 11 amino acids. The CDR3 sequence is CSVGELTEAFF. The DNA for the CDR3 is TGCAGCGTTGGGGAGCTCACTGAAGCTTTCTTT. Full variable domain (outside the CDR3, taken from reference TRBV29-1 and TRBJ1-1): SAVISQKPSRDICQRGTSLTIQCQVDSQVTMMFWYRQQPGQSLTLIATANQGSEATYESGFVIDKFPISRPNLTFSTLTVSNMSPEDSSIYLCSVGELTEAFFGQGTRLTVV.

The rearrangement uses TRBV7-9 and TRBJ2-7; D call uncertain. V lost 4 bases and J lost 3, with 7 bases in between. This CDR3 has 12 amino acids. CDR1 SEHNR and CDR2 FQNEAQ come from the germline V gene (reference sequence). DNA of the CDR3: TGTGCCAGCAGCTCGGAGAACTACGAGCAGTACTTC. The encoded protein is CASSSENYEQYF.

The chain couples TRBV7-9 to TRBJ1-4; possibly TRBD1 for D (6 bases). From germline, CDR1 is SEHNR and CDR2 FQNEAQ (reference sequence). V was shortened by 4 bases and J by 7 bases, with 13 bases between the two germline ends. This CDR3 comprises 14 residues. The CDR3 here is CASSSQGVGEKLFF. The CDR3 coding sequence is TGTGCCAGCAGCTCACAGGGCGTAGGTGAAAAACTGTTTTTT.

This clone has a handful of counts. The CDR3 coding sequence is TGCGCCAGCAGCTTGTATGGGGGCCCAAACACTGAAGCTTTCTTT. Protein product: CASSLYGGPNTEAFF. This chain links TRBV5-1 with TRBJ1-1; tentative D call: TRBD1 (6 bases). V gave up 1 base and J gave up 2 bases, with 12 bases separating them. This CDR3 region has 15 residues. Germline V gene sequence: CDR1 SGHRS, CDR2 YFSETQ.

The chain combines TRBV7-2 with TRBJ1-2; TRBD1 agrees at 10 bases. With 1 base clipped from V and 6 bases from J, the junction kept 5 bases outside the gene matches. Germline V CDR1 and CDR2: SGHTA, FQGNSA. CDR3 length equals 15 residues. CDR3 loop: CASSLVAGTGDGYTF. CDR3 in DNA: TGTGCCAGCAGCTTAGTTGCCGGGACAGGGGATGGCTACACCTTC.

The V and J genes are TRBV3-1 (or the pseudogene TRBV3-2) and TRBJ1-5, with 7 positions matching TRBD1. CDR1 and CDR2 from the germline V gene are LGHDT and YNNKEL (reference sequence). With V trimmed by 4 bases and J by 6 bases, 9 bases remained unmatched. The CDR3 is 15 amino acids. CDR3 amino acids: CASSPLRQGSQPQHF. DNA of the CDR3: TGTGCCAGCAGCCCGCTGCGACAGGGAAGTCAGCCCCAGCATTTT.

This clone was counted a few times. The J gene is TRBJ1-4, the V gene TRBV28; unclear D gene. The length of the CDR3 is 14 residues. Germline CDR1 is MDHEN and CDR2 is SYDVKM. V shed 6 bases and J shed 0 bases, with 8 bases lying between them. CDR3 nucleotide sequence: TGTGCCAGCAGCTTCGGGACAACTAATGAAAAACTGTTTTTT. Translating gives CASSFGTTNEKLFF.

The rearrangement uses TRBV7-9 and TRBJ1-2; 12 positions match TRBD1. V lost 8 bases to trimming and J lost 5 bases; unmatched junction nucleotides: 3. CDR3 length: 13 residues. The germline V gene encodes CDR1 SEHNR and CDR2 FQNEAQ (reference sequence). The CDR3 bases are TGTGCCAGCGGGGGACAGGGGGCTTATGGCTACACCTTC. Its translation: CASGGQGAYGYTF. The full variable domain, in which reference TRBV7-9 and TRBJ1-2 provide the parts outside the CDR3, is DTGVSQNPRHKITKRGQNVTFRCDPISEHNRLYWYRQTLGQGPEFLTYFQNEAQLEKSRLLSDRFSAERPKGSFSTLEIQRTEQGDSAMYLCASGGQGAYGYTFGSGTRLTVV.

The V call is TRBV5-1, the J call TRBJ1-2; 8 bases match TRBD1. V shed 4 bases, J shed 2 bases, and the junction held 7 bases outside the gene matches. CDR1 is SGHRS and CDR2 is YFSETQ in the germline V gene. The length of the CDR3 is 15 residues. The CDR3 is CASSPDRASNYGYTF. CDR3 nucleotide sequence: TGCGCCAGCAGCCCGGACAGGGCCTCCAACTATGGCTACACCTTC.

The V gene is TRBV20-1, the J gene TRBJ2-7, with D perhaps TRBD1 (6 bases). The V gene lost 3 bases and the J gene lost 5 bases, with 14 bases spanning the gap. The CDR3 extends over 13 amino acids. Germline V gene sequence: CDR1 DFQATT, CDR2 SNEGSKA (reference sequence). The CDR3: CSASEGGRDEQYF. Here the CDR3 DNA reads TGCAGTGCTAGTGAAGGGGGTCGCGACGAGCAGTACTTC.

The chain has TRBV18 and TRBJ2-3, with D tentatively TRBD1 (5 bases). The ends were cut back, 2 bases at V and 3 bases at J, with 12 bases in the middle. This CDR3 is built from 15 residues. Germline lookup yields CDR1 KGHSH and CDR2 LQKENI. CDR3 in DNA: TGTGCCAGCTCACCAGTGGGGAAGGGGACAGATACGCAGTATTTT. Protein product: CASSPVGKGTDTQYF.

The chain joins TRBV5-8 to TRBJ2-7; 7 bases align to TRBD1. The CDR3 loop spans 15 amino acids. V lost 1 base, J lost 4 bases, and 8 bases stayed unmatched. The germline gives CDR1 SGHTS, CDR2 YDEGEE. The CDR3 nucleotides read TGTGCCAGCAGCTTGAGGATGACAGGGTTGTACGAGCAGTACTTC. Translating it yields CASSLRMTGLYEQYF.

The CDR3 DNA reads as TGCGCCAGCAGCCAAGATAGATTTGTCTATGGCTACACCTTC. Residues: CASSQDRFVYGYTF. This chain uses TRBV4-3 with TRBJ1-2; D call uncertain. This CDR3 region has 14 residues. CDR1 and CDR2 (germline): LGHNA, YSLEER. V shed 0 bases and J shed 4 bases, with 9 bases lying between them.